These 14 T cell receptor beta chains came from one sample sequenced in a study of cytomegalovirus exposure and HLA in healthy donors. Both 60 Vbeta primers and 13 Jbeta primers went into the PCR. Data came from immunoSEQ multiplex PCR; TCRdb stores just in-frame clones and leaves some out. In the table there are around 130,000 clones, 75% to 90% of which are singletons. The specimen sequenced was PBMCs. These receptors all come from a middle-aged woman in good health and CMV-seronegative.

This clone has a handful of counts. The chain couples TRBV7-2 to TRBJ2-2; the D gene is possibly TRBD2 (5 bases). CDR1 and CDR2 (germline): SGHTA, FQGNSA. V gave up 9 bases and J gave up 3 bases, with 14 bases separating them. The CDR3 consists of 14 residues. The CDR3, as DNA: TGTGCCAGTAGAACTAGTGTGGACACCGGGGAGCTGTTTTTT. It codes for CASRTSVDTGELFF.

As DNA, the CDR3 is TGTGCCAGCAGCTCTAGGGAGAACCACAATGAGCAGTTCTTC. Translating it yields CASSSRENHNEQFF. The chain combines TRBV7-9 with TRBJ2-1; D is perhaps TRBD2 (5 bases). Germline V gene lookup returns CDR1 SEHNR and CDR2 FQNEAQ (reference sequence). The V gene lost 4 bases and the J gene lost 5 bases, with 12 bases spanning the gap. The CDR3 is 14 residues long.

The J gene is TRBJ1-3, the V gene TRBV2, with D tentatively TRBD1 (6 bases). V was pared by 3 bases and J by 9 bases, with 18 bases between. From germline, CDR1 is SNHLY and CDR2 FYNNEI. The CDR3 is made up of 15 amino acids. CDR3 loop: CASSDRGRGSGTIYF. CDR3 coding DNA: TGTGCCAGCAGTGATCGGGGGAGGGGGTCCGGCACCATATATTTT.

This chain uses TRBV6-5 with TRBJ1-2; D is unresolved. CDR3 length equals 16 residues. V was shortened by 0 bases and J by 0 bases, with 11 bases between the two germline ends. Germline V gives CDR1 MNHEY, CDR2 SVGAGI. CDR3 amino acids: CASSYSVWTANYGYTF. CDR3 nucleotide sequence: TGTGCCAGCAGTTACTCGGTCTGGACTGCTAACTATGGCTACACCTTC.

The chain links TRBV7-2 to TRBJ1-5; 9 nucleotides match TRBD1. The CDR3 totals 15 residues. CDR1 and CDR2 (germline): SGHTA, FQGNSA. After removal of 0 bases from V and 10 bases from J, the junction contained 7 bases not matched to a gene. This CDR3 is CASSLADRGPRPQHF. CDR3 DNA sequence: TGTGCCAGCAGCTTAGCGGACAGGGGTCCTCGCCCCCAGCATTTT.

V and J are TRBV12-5 and TRBJ2-5; a weak D match, TRBD1 (6 bases). Trimming shortened V by 2 bases and J by 4 bases, and 20 bases separated the two germline ends. Germline CDR1 reads LGHNT; CDR2 reads FRNRAP. The CDR3 is 17 amino acids. CDR3 in amino acids: CASGLLTGTSEGETQYF. The CDR3 DNA reads TGTGCTAGTGGTTTGCTCACCGGGACATCGGAAGGAGAGACCCAGTACTTC.

This clone was recorded only once. The rearrangement uses TRBV7-9 and TRBJ1-1; no firm D call. The germline V gene has CDR1 SEHNR and CDR2 FQNEAQ (reference sequence). There are 15 residues in the CDR3. V lost 2 bases, J lost 4 bases, and 14 bases lay in between. CDR3 in amino acids: CASSLNSPGVTEAFF. DNA of the CDR3: TGTGCCAGCAGCTTAAATTCACCGGGTGTCACTGAAGCTTTCTTT.

The genes are TRBV9 and TRBJ2-7; no reliable D call. Germline CDR1 and CDR2: SGDLS and YYNGEE. V shed 0 bases and J shed 6 bases, with 13 bases lying between them. There are 14 residues in the CDR3. CDR3 sequence: CASSVAYSLTEQYF. Written as DNA, the CDR3 is TGTGCCAGCAGCGTAGCCTACTCCCTAACCGAGCAGTACTTC. Full variable domain (outside the CDR3, taken from reference TRBV9 and TRBJ2-7): DSGVTQTPKHLITATGQRVTLRCSPRSGDLSVYWYQQSLDQGLQFLIQYYNGEERAKGNILERFSAQQFPDLHSELNLSSLELGDSALYFCASSVAYSLTEQYFGPGTRLTVT.

V usage is TRBV7-3 and J usage is TRBJ2-7, with 8 bases fitting TRBD1. The CDR3 loop spans 15 amino acids. J gave up 7 bases and V 5 bases, and 13 bases lay outside the gene matches. The V gene's germline CDR1 is SGHTA and CDR2 FQGTGA. The CDR3: CASSPGTGPLREQYF. In DNA, the CDR3 is TGTGCCAGCAGCCCTGGGACAGGCCCTCTTAGGGAGCAGTACTTC.

The chain links TRBV7-9 to TRBJ2-2; D remains unclear. This CDR3 spans 16 amino acids. The ends were cut back, 0 bases at V and 3 bases at J, with 11 bases in the middle. Germline V gene sequence: CDR1 SEHNR, CDR2 FQNEAQ (reference sequence). CDR3 sequence reads: CASSLAATTDTGELFF. DNA for the CDR3: TGTGCCAGCAGCTTAGCCGCGACAACTGACACCGGGGAGCTGTTTTTT.

The chain uses TRBV29-1 and TRBJ1-2; D is unclear. This CDR3 comprises 11 residues. The ends were cut back, 4 bases at V and 5 bases at J, with 8 bases in the middle. The germline V gene has CDR1 SQVTM and CDR2 ANQGSEA. The CDR3 reads CSVAERYGYTF. DNA of the CDR3: TGCAGCGTTGCGGAGAGATATGGCTACACCTTC.

The chain has TRBV4-3 and TRBJ1-2; no clear D. Trimming cost V 0 bases and J 7 bases, with 15 bases left between them. The CDR3 totals 15 residues. Germline-derived CDR1 and CDR2 are LGHNA and YSLEER. This CDR3 reads CASSQDGDFLGGYTF. CDR3 nucleotide sequence: TGCGCCAGCAGCCAAGATGGAGACTTCTTGGGTGGCTACACCTTC.

The rearrangement uses TRBV7-2 and TRBJ1-5; maybe TRBD1 (5 bases). Germline values: CDR1 SGHTA, CDR2 FQGNSA. The V gene lost 5 bases and the J gene lost 0 bases, with 11 bases spanning the gap. The CDR3 has 15 amino acids. Here the CDR3 DNA reads TGTGCCAGCAGCCGAGACAGCAATAGCAATCAGCCCCAGCATTTT. It encodes CASSRDSNSNQPQHF.

CDR3 amino acids: CASSDWGPGNTIYF. CDR3 coding DNA: TGTGCCAGCAGTGATTGGGGCCCTGGAAACACCATATATTTT. The chain carries TRBV2 and TRBJ1-3; TRBD1 might be the D (5 bases). The germline V gene has CDR1 SNHLY and CDR2 FYNNEI. Trimming took off 3 bases at V and 2 bases at J, with 8 bases between the two ends. CDR3 length: 14 residues.